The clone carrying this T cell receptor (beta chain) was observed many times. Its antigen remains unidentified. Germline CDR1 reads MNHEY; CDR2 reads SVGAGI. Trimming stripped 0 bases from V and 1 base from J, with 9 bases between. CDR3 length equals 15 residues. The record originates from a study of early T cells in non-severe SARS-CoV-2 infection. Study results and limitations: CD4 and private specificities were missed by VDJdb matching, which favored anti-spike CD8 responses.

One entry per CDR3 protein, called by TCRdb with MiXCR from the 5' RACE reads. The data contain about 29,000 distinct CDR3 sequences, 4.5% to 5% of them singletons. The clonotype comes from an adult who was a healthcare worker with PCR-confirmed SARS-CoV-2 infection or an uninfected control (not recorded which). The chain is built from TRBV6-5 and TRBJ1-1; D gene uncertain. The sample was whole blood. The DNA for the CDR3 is TGTGCCAGCAGTTACTCGAGAGGGCGGAACACTGAAGCTTTCTTT. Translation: CASSYSRGRNTEAFF.